This entry describes one TCR beta chain. Its recognized antigen is unknown. Base qualities are not at hand, and no much larger clone is one base apart. A two-step multiplex PCR amplified TCR-beta CDR3 regions from genomic DNA, and the second step of the PCR added Illumina-compatible adaptors. TCR-beta immunosequencing was carried out on an Illumina platform through the commercial immunoSEQ service. The authors processed their data as follows. Two measures summarised the repertoires: productive clonality, and Top 10 Clones, meaning the percentage of T-cell templates coming from the ten most frequent sequences. Productive clonality ranged from 0 to 1, with 1 indicating a monoclonal population. Tumour-associated clones, identified using log10 scatter plots, were defined as sequences that made up at least 0.1% of tumour T-cell templates and were not found in the matched non-adjacent lung. Student's t-tests were used for two-group comparisons, ANOVA for comparisons across stages, and linear regression for relationships, with analyses done in GraphPad Prism7 and R. The table was pulled from immuneACCESS by TCRdb, which kept in-frame rearrangements only. Such tables lose some clones; where checked, under half of the loss comes from unresolved V genes, and the rest has no known cause. Clone size and the V and J calls come from that table; the DNA yielded D and trimming. This sample is represented by about 9,000 clones; roughly 76% of them were singletons. Around 9.9% of the sample goes to the ten largest clones.

This entry is derived from a study of immune cell composition in non-small cell lung cancer (dated by TCRdb to 2016 to 2017). Study-level background: Histologic subtype, mainly lung adenocarcinoma or squamous cell carcinoma, was assigned on the basis of H&E together with p63, CK5, Napsin A and TTF-1 immunohistochemistry. The subtype comparisons left out a few tumour specimens with TCR-beta data because those specimens were rare histological subtypes. Adaptive Biotechnologies TCR-beta sequencing was carried out on 34 to 35 paired NSCLC tumour and non-adjacent lung specimens, as well as on 26 tumour-only specimens. Supplementary cohort #1, around 10 lung adenocarcinoma cases, had paired tumour/lung TCR-beta sequencing and TIL populations generated to assess tumour reactivity.

Genomic DNA was isolated with the QIAamp DNA kit from frozen aliquots of single-cell suspensions that had not been sorted. The tumour samples consisted of non-small cell lung cancer tissue that had been surgically resected. Tissues were received within 2 hours of resection and processed immediately into single-cell suspensions. Tissue was mechanically dissociated and enzymatically digested with DNase I, collagenase I and hyaluronidase for approximately 30 minutes at 37 °C, then filtered and RBC-lysed. The research as a whole found: Smoking pack-years did not significantly correlate with tumour TCR-beta clonality. Nearly half of NSCLC cases had tumour-associated clones >0.5%, with approximately 80% of squamous carcinomas showing such clones compared with roughly 30% of adenocarcinomas. Only about 9 cases were included in the reactivity cohort, and sequence sharing between tumour-reactive clones and the dominant in vivo tumour-associated clones was not shown. Lung squamous cell carcinoma tumours had significantly higher Top 10 clone scores and productive clonality than lung adenocarcinoma tumours. Across under 12 adenocarcinoma cases, the maximal tumour-associated clone frequency showed a strong correlation with TIL tumour reactivity, but overall clonality showed no such correlation.

V gives up 5 bases and J gives up 6 bases, and the segment between their germline ends measures 8 bases. The CDR3 runs 11 amino acids, cysteine and phenylalanine included. Only CDR3 DNA is held: 33 bases, read in frame from base 1. The germline V gene yields SGDLS for CDR1 and YYNGEE for CDR2. The rearrangement combines TRBV9 with TRBJ1-2, and perhaps TRBD1 as D gene, on 6 matching bases. Material for sequencing was lung tumor tissue. The origin of this receptor is a human donor with non-small cell lung cancer. CDR3 loop: CASSRGDGYTF. The nucleotide sequence reads TGTGCCAGCAGTAGGGGGGATGGCTACACCTTC.